This T cell receptor beta chain stems from a study of long-term antiretroviral therapy in people with HIV. V lost 3 bases and J lost 5, with 10 bases in between. The CDR3 spans 13 residues. Germline V gene data show CDR1 as MNHEY and CDR2 as SMNVEV (reference sequence). immunoSEQ v3.0 was run at survey level. Only in-frame clones appear in the TCRdb table, and some are missing; sequencing was by immunoSEQ multiplex PCR. The sample consists of approximately 18,000 clones, 80% of them appearing once. As for this clone: No antigen is known for it.

Prior to DNA extraction, the samples held about 0.95-10 million cryopreserved PBMC. Study outcomes and limitations: The study found narrower CDR3 length ranges in HIV repertoires than in controls.

The starting material was unsorted PBMCs, obtained 0.1 years before starting antiretroviral therapy. This chain joins TRBV27 and TRBJ1-1, with a weak D call TRBD1 (6 bases). This clonotype was sampled from a man aged 18 to 30 with HIV. The chain's CDR3 is CASSFNRDTEAFF. CDR3 nucleotides: TGTGCCAGCAGTTTTAACAGGGATACTGAAGCTTTCTTT.